This passage covers 27 T cell receptor beta chains from one sample sequenced in a study of T cells in Graves' hyperthyroidism and ophthalmopathy. RNA transcripts gave rise to amplified TCR beta CDR3 regions. Carried out on the TCR CDR3, a first-round RT-PCR used the HTBI primer set. TCRdb reprocessed the multiplex PCR reads with MiXCR, giving one entry per CDR3 protein. The sample has around 580,000 distinct CDR3 sequences; 46% are singletons. Source material: peripheral blood or thyroid tissue (not recorded which). These receptor sequences come from a woman aged 18-35 years with Graves' hyperthyroidism.

V and J are TRBV20-1 and TRBJ1-2; 9 positions match TRBD1. The CDR3 has 14 amino acids. CDR1 and CDR2 from the germline V gene are DFQATT and SNEGSKA (reference sequence). V was pared by 6 bases and J by 4 bases, with 9 bases of the junction left unmatched. The CDR3 DNA is TGCAGTGCCACATCCGGGACAGGGACCTATGGCTACACCTTC. Translated, it gives CSATSGTGTYGYTF.

This clonotype was seen many times. The chain recombines TRBV6-1 with TRBJ1-2; a weak D match, TRBD1 (5 bases). Germline V gene sequence: CDR1 MNHNS, CDR2 SASEGT. Trimming stripped 2 bases from V and 0 bases from J, with 10 bases between. This CDR3 comprises 15 residues. As DNA, the CDR3 is TGTGCCAGCAGTGAATCGACAGTAGCTAACTATGGCTACACCTTC. It translates to CASSESTVANYGYTF.

The V gene is TRBV20-1, the J gene TRBJ1-4; no firm D call. The ends were cut back, 1 base at V and 7 bases at J, with 10 bases in the middle. The CDR3 loop spans 13 amino acids. Germline V lookup: CDR1 DFQATT, CDR2 SNEGSKA (reference sequence). CDR3 residues: CSARGGRGEKLFF. CDR3 coding DNA: TGCAGTGCTAGAGGGGGTCGGGGTGAAAAACTGTTTTTT.

This chain links TRBV5-4 with TRBJ2-2; D is possibly TRBD2 (5 bases). Germline CDR1 SGHNT, CDR2 YYREEE (reference sequence). Trimming pared 7 bases from V and 3 bases from J, leaving 22 bases between. There are 17 residues in the CDR3. The chain's CDR3 is CASSPRGRSTDTGELFF. In DNA, the CDR3 is TGTGCCAGCTCACCACGGGGTAGGAGCACGGACACCGGGGAGCTGTTTTTT.

The chain recombines TRBV24-1 with TRBJ2-5, with TRBD1 matching 12 bases. CDR3 size: 19 residues. V gave up 3 bases and J gave up 3 bases; unmatched junction bases: 13. Germline assignment: CDR1 KGHDR and CDR2 SFDVKD. CDR3 protein: CATSDPGTGGAYGEETQYF. The CDR3, as DNA: TGTGCCACCAGTGATCCCGGGACAGGGGGCGCATACGGGGAAGAGACCCAGTACTTC.

Points on this clonotype: This may be a read error, as it is one base from a much larger clone. The chain links TRBV27 to TRBJ1-2; perhaps TRBD1 as D (6 bases). Germline CDR1 and CDR2: MNHEY and SMNVEV (reference sequence). CDR3 length: 12 amino acids. This CDR3 is CASSQGGVGCTF. CDR3 coding DNA: TGTGCCAGCAGCCAAGGGGGAGTTGGCTGCACCTTC.

V and J are TRBV20-1 and TRBJ2-7; D is perhaps TRBD1 or TRBD2 (5 bases each). The CDR3 consists of 11 residues. Trimming removed 3 bases at V and 9 bases at J, with 12 bases between. Germline lookup yields CDR1 DFQATT and CDR2 SNEGSKA (reference sequence). This chain's CDR3 is CSASSRDGQYF. For the CDR3, the DNA is TGCAGTGCTAGTAGCAGGGACGGGCAGTACTTC.

J is TRBJ1-2 and V is TRBV10-3, with D possibly being TRBD1 (5 bases). CDR3 length: 16 residues. Trimming removed 6 bases from V and 4 bases from J, with 21 bases in between. The germline V gene has CDR1 ENHRY and CDR2 SYGVKD. Here the CDR3 reads CAISQSGSGAVYGYTF. The CDR3 bases are TGTGCCATCAGCCAAAGCGGGAGCGGGGCCGTCTATGGCTACACCTTC.

This clonotype has more than one count but fewer than ten. A read error may be the cause here, since a much bigger clone is one base away. This chain links TRBV20-1 with TRBJ2-7, with 9 nucleotides matching TRBD2. Germline values: CDR1 DFQATT, CDR2 SNEGSKA (reference sequence). The CDR3 contains 14 residues. V was clipped by 6 bases and J by 2 bases; unmatched bases: 8. As DNA, the CDR3 is TGCAGTGCGGCTTCCGGGACTAGCCCCTACGAGCAGTACTTC. Protein product: CSAASGTSPYEQYF.

This clonotype was counted ten times or more. The chain links TRBV7-9 to TRBJ1-5; 9 positions agree with TRBD1. Per the germline V gene, CDR1 is SEHNR and CDR2 is FQNEAQ (reference sequence). The CDR3 contains 22 residues. Trimming removed 2 bases from V and 2 bases from J; junction bases left unmatched: 22. This CDR3 reads CASSLRDRRDREINLGNQPQHF. DNA for the CDR3: TGTGCCAGCAGCTTACGAGATCGTCGGGACAGGGAAATTAACTTGGGCAATCAGCCCCAGCATTTT.

As concerns this clonotype: The conserved phenylalanine or tryptophan is not found at the CDR3 terminus, so this likely reflects a read error. The DNA is omitted, as the CDR3 cannot be located on it reliably, and the CDR3 follows TCRdb's listing. The genes are TRBV9 and TRBJ1-3; whether TRBD1, the table's D call, matches the DNA was not checked. The germline gives CDR1 SGDLS, CDR2 YYNGEE. With termini counted, the CDR3 has 8 amino acids. CDR3 sequence: CASSFPNT.

V is TRBV7-6 and J is TRBJ1-4; a possible D gene is TRBD1 (6 bases). V lost 5 bases and J lost 7, with 17 bases in between. In germline, CDR1 is SGHVS, CDR2 FNYEAQ. The CDR3 is 15 amino acids. CDR3 nucleotide sequence: TGTGCCAGCAGCAGGGGGGCGAATCGAGGTGAAAAACTGTTTTTT. Its protein product is CASSRGANRGEKLFF.

This clonotype was detected only a few times. The chain links TRBV27 to TRBJ2-2; 7 nucleotides agree with TRBD2. The V segment lost 7 bases and the J segment 4 bases; nucleotides outside the gene matches: 9. The CDR3 is made up of 15 amino acids. The V gene's germline CDR1 is MNHEY and CDR2 SMNVEV (reference sequence). CDR3: CASTLKGLPTGELFF. CDR3 nucleotides: TGTGCCAGCACCCTTAAGGGACTACCCACCGGGGAGCTGTTTTTT.

This chain connects TRBV6-5 to TRBJ2-2; D remains unclear. The CDR3 is 15 amino acids. Germline assignment: CDR1 MNHEY and CDR2 SVGAGI. Trimming shortened V by 0 bases and J by 1 base, and 6 bases separated the two germline ends. CDR3 sequence reads: CASSYSSLNTGELFF. The CDR3 coding sequence is TGTGCCAGCAGTTACTCATCCCTGAACACCGGGGAGCTGTTTTTT.

V gene TRBV11-2 combines with J gene TRBJ1-2; tentative D call: TRBD1 (5 bases). This CDR3 spans 11 amino acids. V lost 6 bases and J 10 bases, leaving 12 bases between the germline ends. CDR1 is SGHAT and CDR2 is FQNNGV in the germline V gene. The CDR3 here is CASRRDSYYTF. CDR3 nucleotides: TGTGCCAGCAGACGAGACAGTTACTACACCTTC.

V is TRBV29-1 and J is TRBJ1-5; D gene ambiguous. CDR1 and CDR2 from the germline V gene are SQVTM and ANQGSEA. This CDR3 has 12 residues. The V end was cut by 8 bases, the J end by 4 bases, with 12 bases between. The DNA of the CDR3 is TGCAGCACCAGGACCATAAATCAGCCCCAGCATTTT. Protein sequence: CSTRTINQPQHF.

The chain is built from TRBV29-1 and TRBJ1-1; a possible D gene is TRBD1 (5 bases). V was pared by 6 bases and J by 7 bases, with 18 bases between. CDR1 SQVTM and CDR2 ANQGSEA come from the germline V gene. This CDR3 contains 13 residues. CDR3 loop: CSVLAGGYNEAFF. CDR3 sequence (DNA): TGCAGCGTGCTAGCGGGGGGTTACAATGAAGCTTTCTTT.

A few counts support this clonotype. The CDR3 spells CASSLAVRDLSYNEQFF. The CDR3 nucleotides are TGTGCCAGCAGCTTGGCCGTGCGGGATTTATCCTACAATGAGCAGTTCTTC. The rearrangement joins TRBV7-2 to TRBJ2-1; possibly TRBD2 for D (6 bases). Deletions cut 3 bases from V and 1 base from J, with 16 bases between. This CDR3 comprises 17 residues. The germline gives CDR1 SGHTA, CDR2 FQGNSA.

This clonotype was seen just once. This sequence may be a read error, since a much larger clone differs from it by one base. This chain connects TRBV29-1 to TRBJ2-5, with D perhaps TRBD1 (6 bases). The CDR3 has 13 amino acids. Germline CDR1 SQVTM, CDR2 ANQGSEA. In DNA form, the CDR3 reads TGCAGCGTTGACAGGGGACCAAGAGAGGCCCAGTACTTC. It yields the protein CSVDRGPREAQYF.

This clonotype was recorded at least ten times. The chain uses TRBV18 and TRBJ2-5; D is undetermined. CDR3 length: 15 residues. Trimming removed 1 base at V and 5 bases at J, with 14 bases between. Per the germline V gene, CDR1 is KGHSH and CDR2 is LQKENI. DNA for the CDR3: TGTGCCAGCTCACCACGGGCCGGACCCCAGGAGACCCAGTACTTC. It is translated as CASSPRAGPQETQYF.

V gene TRBV2 combines with J gene TRBJ2-5; D is possibly TRBD1 or TRBD2 (5 bases each). The V end was cut by 0 bases, the J end by 5 bases, with 13 bases between. CDR3 size: 15 residues. Germline CDR1 SNHLY, CDR2 FYNNEI. DNA of the CDR3: TGTGCCAGCAGTGAAGCCAGCTCTGGGGGTGAGACCCAGTACTTC. Amino acid sequence: CASSEASSGGETQYF.

This chain connects TRBV29-1 to TRBJ2-5; 15 positions match TRBD2. The CDR3 extends over 14 amino acids. V lost 4 bases, J lost 5 bases, and 2 bases stayed unmatched. Germline CDR1 reads SQVTM; CDR2 reads ANQGSEA. CDR3 protein: CSVVGLAGGETQYF. The CDR3 region has the DNA TGCAGCGTTGTGGGACTAGCGGGAGGCGAGACCCAGTACTTC.

The V gene is TRBV3-1, the J gene TRBJ1-2, with a tentative D call TRBD1 (6 bases). This CDR3 is 14 amino acids long. CDR1 and CDR2 (germline): LGHDT, YNNKEL (reference sequence). V was shortened by 6 bases and J by 6 bases, with 17 bases between the two germline ends. CDR3 loop: CASSQPPGADGYTF. The CDR3 nucleotides are TGTGCCAGCAGTCAACCACCAGGGGCAGATGGCTACACCTTC.

The rearrangement links TRBV12-3 or TRBV12-4 to TRBJ2-6, with TRBD1 matching over 9 bases. V lost 0 bases, J lost 1 base, and 10 bases stayed unmatched. The CDR3 length is 20 residues. The DNA for the CDR3 is TGTGCCAGCAGTTTAGCGCTAAGGACAGGGGATTTATCTGGGGCCAACGTCCTGACTTTC. Translating it yields CASSLALRTGDLSGANVLTF.

This clonotype was counted many times. This chain uses TRBV7-6 with TRBJ2-5; 8 positions agree with TRBD1. The CDR3 totals 14 residues. CDR1 and CDR2 (germline): SGHVS, FNYEAQ. The ends lost 4 bases at V and 5 bases at J; junction bases unmatched: 6. CDR3 coding DNA: TGTGCCAGCAGCTCCCAGACAGGGGTCGAGACCCAGTACTTC. Translating it yields CASSSQTGVETQYF.

This clonotype was picked up many times. This chain joins TRBV5-1 and TRBJ1-3; D is uncertain. V lost 1 base and J lost 0, with 14 bases in between. The length of the CDR3 is 17 residues. Germline CDR1 reads SGHRS; CDR2 reads YFSETQ. CDR3 in amino acids: CASSLYQRADSGNTIYF. The CDR3 DNA sequence: TGCGCCAGCAGCTTGTATCAAAGGGCGGACTCTGGAAACACCATATATTTT.

This clonotype was detected many times. The genes are TRBV28 and TRBJ2-7; 8 bases agree with TRBD1. Germline-derived CDR1 and CDR2 are MDHEN and SYDVKM. This CDR3 region has 15 residues. The V and J ends lost 3 bases and 2 bases, in that order; junction bases with no gene match: 6. The CDR3 sequence is CASSFLDRGAYEQYF. CDR3 nucleotides: TGTGCCAGCAGTTTCCTCGACAGGGGAGCCTACGAGCAGTACTTC.